This TCR beta chain comes out of a study of T cells after yellow fever vaccination. Study summary: Preparation used SMART-Seq v4 Ultra Low Input for the low-cell-number fractions. Study-wide results and caveats: The presence of abundant clonotypes contaminating from the bulk population was possible in FACS-sorted repertoires. Post-booster repertoires contained most primary-vaccination clones again (almost 97% CD4, approximately 88% CD8). Across the CD4 and CD8 compartments, a small share of clonotypes was present in both.

Notes on this clonotype: The target antigen is unknown.

TCRdb recomputed calls from the 5' RACE reads with MiXCR, one row per CDR3 protein. There are approximately 550,000 distinct CDR3 sequences in the sample; 15% to 20% occur only once, and around an eighth lies in the top ten. V shed 2 bases and J 15 bases; nucleotides not matched to a gene: 8. Germline CDR1 reads SGHRS; CDR2 reads YFSETQ. The CDR3 runs 12 residues. This chain uses TRBV5-1 with TRBJ2-1; 7 bases agree with TRBD2. The material sequenced was PBMCs, taken 15 days after the yellow fever booster vaccination. The sequence derives from a man under 40 who received the YFV17D yellow fever vaccine. This CDR3 is CASSLAAGLPFF. The CDR3, as DNA: TGCGCCAGCAGCTTAGCAGCGGGACTACCGTTCTTC.